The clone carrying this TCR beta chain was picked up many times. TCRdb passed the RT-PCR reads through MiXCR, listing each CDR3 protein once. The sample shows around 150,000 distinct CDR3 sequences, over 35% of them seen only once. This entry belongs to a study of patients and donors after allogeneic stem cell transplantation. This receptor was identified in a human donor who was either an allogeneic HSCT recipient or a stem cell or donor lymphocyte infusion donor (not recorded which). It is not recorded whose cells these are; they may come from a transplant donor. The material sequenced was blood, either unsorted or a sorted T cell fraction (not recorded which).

This CDR3 reads CAINQGVHPLTEAFF. For the CDR3, the DNA is TGTGCCATCAACCAGGGGGTGCATCCCCTCACTGAAGCTTTCTTT. This chain joins TRBV10-3 and TRBJ1-1; TRBD1 aligns across 7 bases. Germline CDR1 and CDR2: ENHRY and SYGVKD. The CDR3 has 15 residues. After removal of 7 bases from V and 4 bases from J, the junction contained 12 bases not matched to a gene.